The clone carrying this T cell receptor beta chain was picked up a small number of times. The antigen is unknown. CD4+ cell separation produced CD45RA+ naive and CD45RA-negative memory subsets. The repertoire was sequenced with immunoSEQ multiplex PCR; TCRdb's copy has only in-frame clones and lacks some. The sample contains around 1 million clones, 60% to 85% of which appear only once. The data derive from a study of shared clonotypes between healthy human individuals. Across the study: The cohort comprised a couple of women and a few men. Their ages spanned 18 to 49 years. Study-wide findings and caveats: Sampling covered nothing but blood. Tissue TCR repertoires likely differ from those found in blood. The expectation was that sequencing depth would affect clonotype sharing among donors.

CDR3 length: 14 residues. The V end lost 4 bases, the J end lost 5 bases, and 12 bases lay between the germline ends. CDR1 is LNHDA, CDR2 SQIVND, per germline (reference sequence). The receptor comes from a man aged 18 to 29 in good health. The genes are TRBV19 and TRBJ1-5; D possibly corresponds to TRBD1 (6 bases). The sample comprised memory CD4+ T cells sorted from blood. Stated subset: CD45RA-negative fraction. The CDR3 nucleotides read TGTGCCAGTAGTACCGGACAGACATATCAGCCCCAGCATTTT. Amino acids: CASSTGQTYQPQHF. The full variable domain, with the rest looked up from reference TRBV19 and TRBJ1-5, is DGGITQSPKYLFRKEGQNVTLSCEQNLNHDAMYWYRQDPGQGLRLIYYSQIVNDFQKGDIAEGYSVSREKKESFPLTVTSAQKNPTAFYLCASSTGQTYQPQHFGDGTRLSIL.